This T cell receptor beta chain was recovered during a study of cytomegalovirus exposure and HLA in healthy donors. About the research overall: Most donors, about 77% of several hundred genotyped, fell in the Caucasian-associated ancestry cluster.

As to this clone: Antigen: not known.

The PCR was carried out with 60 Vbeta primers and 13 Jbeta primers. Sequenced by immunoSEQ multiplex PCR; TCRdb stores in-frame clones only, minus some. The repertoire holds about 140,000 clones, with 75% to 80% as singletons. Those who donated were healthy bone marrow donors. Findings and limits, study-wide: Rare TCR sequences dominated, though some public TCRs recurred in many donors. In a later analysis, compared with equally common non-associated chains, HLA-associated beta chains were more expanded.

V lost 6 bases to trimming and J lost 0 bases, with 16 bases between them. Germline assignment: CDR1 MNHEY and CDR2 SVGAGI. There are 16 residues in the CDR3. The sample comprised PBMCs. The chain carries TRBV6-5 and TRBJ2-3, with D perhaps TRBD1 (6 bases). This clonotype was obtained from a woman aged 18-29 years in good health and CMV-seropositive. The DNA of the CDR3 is TGTGCCAGCAGATACCTGACAGGAGCTAGCACAGATACGCAGTATTTT. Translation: CASRYLTGASTDTQYF.